This T cell receptor (beta chain) stems from a study of CD8 T cells in Susac syndrome. The CDR3 sequence is 15 residues long. Trimming took off 3 bases at V and 0 bases at J, with 11 bases between the two ends. In germline, CDR1 is SNHLY, CDR2 FYNNEI. Controls comprised healthy donors matched for age and sex. TEMRA cells were FACS-enriched, and CD8+ and CD4+ T cells were isolated negatively. Random-hexamer reverse transcription was applied to roughly 0.5 to 1 ug RNA. The authors amplified TCR beta CDR3 across 54 Vbeta and 13 Jbeta using immunoSEQ multiplex PCR. TCRdb reprocessed the immunoSEQ multiplex PCR reads via MiXCR and lists one record per CDR3 protein. The sample includes approximately 110,000 distinct CDR3 sequences, roughly 96% of them seen just once.

This TCR derives from a human donor in good health. Material: CD4+ T cells from PBMCs. This chain uses TRBV2 with TRBJ1-1; D remains ambiguous. CDR3 residues: CASSDEGRMNTEAFF. In DNA form, the CDR3 reads TGTGCCAGCAGTGACGAAGGCCGCATGAACACTGAAGCTTTCTTT.